The source of this TCR beta chain is a study of human T cells and chemical hapten exposure. Study-wide background: Weekly diphenylcyclopropenone doses were given to patients' scalps across the roughly 25-week study.

From the RACE reads, TCRdb called clonotypes with MiXCR, one entry per CDR3 protein. The table shows 75,000 to 90,000 distinct CDR3 sequences, with about a tenth occurring only once. Regarding time point: patch test 1, 2 weeks after DPC sensitization. As for treatment: therapeutic diphenylcyclopropenone sensitization with weekly scalp DPC. A few counts support this clonotype. CDR3 size: 15 residues. From germline, CDR1 is LGHDT and CDR2 YNNKEL (reference sequence). Trimming removed 1 base from V and 4 bases from J; junction bases left unmatched: 5. This clonotype originated in a woman aged 45-59 years with alopecia areata. Some clones in this sample may be carry-over from other donors' samples. The sequencing used whole blood, collected in connection with sensitization to the hapten diphenylcyclopropenone (DPC). The chain has TRBV3-1 and TRBJ1-1; 8 bases agree with TRBD1. The CDR3 sequence is CASSQGWTGTTEAFF. Here the CDR3 DNA reads TGTGCCAGCAGCCAAGGATGGACAGGGACCACTGAAGCTTTCTTT.